This TCR beta chain was recorded in a study of cytomegalovirus exposure and HLA in healthy donors (TCRdb year 2017). A note on the overall study: According to an earlier analysis of several hundred of the donors, 150 million to 200 million T cells yielded 117 million unique TCR beta sequences and about 300 Gb of sequence data. High-throughput TCR immunosequencing, statistical association of individual TCRs with disease status, and machine learning were combined to predict cytomegalovirus infection status. Donor age, sex, ethnicity and CMV serostatus were compiled together with the repertoire data. Along with the 666-subject first cohort, a separate validation cohort of 120 different subjects was used. A handful of DR-DQ haplotypes were handled as single units for association and clustering because linkage in the cohort was strong. To decide whether each TCR beta V gene segment behaved as functional or pseudogenic, an earlier analysis of several hundred of the donors relied on high-throughput TCR beta sequencing. HLA typing covered class I and class II loci at four-digit resolution. A later analysis re-analyzed previously published TCR beta repertoires from 666 donors and added high-resolution HLA genotyping to study TCR occurrence patterns. The study used immunosequencing to profile the T cell repertoires of hundreds of subjects and linked those repertoires to cytomegalovirus serostatus. In a later genetic analysis, genome-wide SNP genotypes for 398 of the 666 donors were used, and that subset was treated as a discovery cohort. The genetic ancestry cluster associated with self-reported Caucasian donors included approximately 85% of the approximately 400 genotyped donors. An early release that covered approximately 600 HLA-typed donors contained about 300 gigabases of sequencing data and around 80 million unique TCR sequences. The number of typed donors differed by locus: roughly 620-640 for A, B, C, DRB1 and DQB1; 500 to 550 for DQA1; approximately 610 for DPA1; and 450 to 480 for DPB1. In the later analysis, no new phenotypic data were used to find candidate immune exposures; instead, reliance was placed on TCR beta sequences and their occurrence across donors. Every discovery cohort repertoire had been produced on one sequencing platform. Among roughly 400 genotyped donors of the cohort, an average of roughly 230,000 unique TCR beta nucleotide sequences was sequenced per donor, of which 15% to 20% were non-productive. The study was designed to test whether signatures of past pathogen exposure could be identified by cataloging public T cell receptors.

The library was obtained by the immunoSEQ multiplex PCR assay. A mixture of 60 forward primers for TCR Vbeta segments and 13 reverse primers for TCR Jbeta segments was used in the multiplex PCR. Amplification of the CDR3 region of rearranged TCR beta genes was performed with a multiplex PCR assay on genomic DNA. The amplified TCR beta libraries were sequenced on the Illumina HiSeq System as 87-base-pair reads. The study's own analysis went as follows. In a later analysis, some 80 million unique TCR beta chains were counted across the approximately 640 repertoires, and roughly 11 million of these chains were shared by at least two donors. Raw reads were error-corrected and collapsed into unique sequences with a nearest-neighbor algorithm that merged closely related sequences to remove PCR and sequencing errors. To assign V, D and J gene segments, CDR3 sequences were aligned to IMGT reference sequences. For a sequence to be retained, at least a six-nucleotide match to both a V gene segment and a J gene segment was required. A rearrangement was called productive if the CDR3 had no stop codons and remained in frame with V and J, and every other rearrangement was called non-productive. Following IMGT convention, CDR3 was defined as the stretch from the second conserved V-encoded cysteine up to the conserved J-encoded phenylalanine. In an earlier analysis of roughly 580 of the donors, sequences lacking an unambiguous match to a single V gene segment were excluded. An earlier analysis of just under 600 of the donors called V segments functional above 56.7% productive rearrangements and segregating when the between-donor standard deviation exceeded 5%. To diagnose cytomegalovirus status from the catalog of TCR beta chain sequences, a statistical classification framework was built. In a later analysis, TCR nucleotide sequences were compared against IMGT/GENE-DB human TR gene sequences so that V and J genes could be assigned. A later analysis assigned CDR3 sequences and most-parsimonious VDJ recombination scenarios with the TCRdist pipeline. A later analysis defined each TCR beta chain by its CDR3 amino acid sequence plus V-gene family, and excluded reads lacking a unique V-gene family. As a way to deal with suspected cross-contamination and a sequencing artifact, a later analysis dropped 450 to 600 nucleotide sequences that were highly shared and had low generation probability. A later analysis calculated a clonal expansion index for each public chain from normalized within-repertoire ranks of inferred template counts. Generation probabilities in a later analysis came from a VDJ recombination model fitted to out-of-frame rearrangements, and those results were checked against IGoR. A later analysis scored TCR-TCR, TCR-HLA and TCR-CMV co-occurrence with hypergeometric tests, applying a repertoire-size bias correction to TCR pairs. False discovery rates were estimated in a later analysis by permuting HLA or CMV assignments 20 times. A later analysis grouped co-occurring TCRs with DBSCAN, adding TCRdist sequence similarity when clustering within HLA-allele-positive subsets. Repertoires with fewer than 30,000 or more than 120,000 public chains were left out of co-occurrence clustering, as were about 5 repertoires with anomalous nucleotide sharing. TCRdb re-hosts the immuneACCESS table, in-frame sequences only. Its copies lack some clones; in the studies checked, an unresolved V gene accounts for under half of them, and the cause for the rest is not known. The V and J calls and clone size were taken over from that table, and D and trimming were inferred from the DNA. Across this sample there are about 150,000 clones, with approximately 80% seen only once. Of the sample, roughly 4.2% is held by the ten largest clones.

The cohort comprised around 700 healthy bone marrow donors. All cohort members were sampled while nominally healthy, although unrecorded immune exposures were likely present. The donor tested CMV seronegative, placing the donor among the roughly 340 seronegative members of the cohort. Every donor gave a peripheral blood sample, and the peripheral blood mononuclear cells from that sample were used for TCR beta sequencing. The Qiagen DNeasy Blood Extraction Kit was used to extract genomic DNA from the blood cell samples. Comment on this clone: Which antigen it targets is not known. Base-call qualities are not available, and no considerably larger clone is one nucleotide away.

Study-wide conclusions, independent of this receptor: CMV serostatus was the only immune exposure information available for the cohort. Because some donors lacked HLA typing at each locus, the association tests relied only on the typed subset. In a later analysis, TCR association rates were found to vary across HLA loci, with the most associated TCRs seen for DRB1 alleles and the fewest for HLA-C alleles. According to a later analysis, parvovirus B19, influenza, CMV and Epstein-Barr virus appeared linked to several top co-occurrence clusters. While some public TCRs were present in many individuals, most TCR sequences turned up only very rarely across donors. In vitro tests confirmed that a few of the cytomegalovirus-associated TCR beta chains recognize cytomegalovirus antigens. According to the authors, the approach could potentially be generalized to other disease states and immunological phenotypes. Linkage disequilibrium might explain the correlated functional status among segregating V segments, but an unknown experimental factor could not be ruled out. Assigning TCR associations to individual alleles was difficult when HLA alleles, especially DR and DQ, strongly co-occurred. An association between a missense DCLRE1C variant and V-gene and J-gene trimming of TCR beta chains was found in a later genetic analysis and replicated in an independent cohort. A later genetic analysis reported fewer N-insertions in productive TCRs among donors in an Asian-associated ancestry cluster than the roughly 700-donor mean. Over 15 rarely observed V segments, including chromosome 9 orphons, were excluded from the earlier analysis of 550 to 700 of the donors because counts were too low. An earlier analysis of approximately 500 of the donors showed that most TCR beta V segments appeared in productive rearrangements either about 90% or about 30% of the time, which broadly matched IMGT annotations. The sequencing pipeline was judged likely to have produced a cluster of highly shared sequence variants as a technical artifact. In both the original and validation cohorts, the classifier was reported to diagnose cytomegalovirus status with high specificity and sensitivity. A total of 150 or so TCR beta chains were listed by the study as associated with cytomegalovirus. Presence/absence analyses assumed roughly uniform sequencing depth across donors, an assumption that may not hold. In a later analysis, over 15,000 TCR beta sequences were associated with specific HLA alleles at a false discovery rate of 0.05. A later analysis found that most CMV-associated TCR beta chains appeared HLA-restricted, with HLA associations seemingly driven largely by CMV exposure. A further reported finding was that TCR beta sequences accurately predicted the HLA-A and HLA-B alleles for most subjects in the first cohort. Only TCR beta chains were sequenced in this cohort, and the absence of alpha or paired-chain data limited detectable features. A later analysis found that HLA-associated TCR beta chains were more clonally expanded and had lower generation probabilities than equally common non-associated chains.

This clonotype was obtained from a woman in her forties in good health and CMV-seronegative. Sequencing input: PBMCs.

The CDR3 corresponds to CATSRDLYRRASDTQYF. The nucleotide sequence reads TGTGCCACCAGCAGAGATTTATACCGCAGGGCGTCGGATACGCAGTATTTT. This chain joins TRBV15 to TRBJ2-3; D gene: possibly TRBD1, on 5 matching bases. From the germline V gene (reference sequence), CDR1 is LNHNV and CDR2 is YYDKDF. Trimming takes 0 bases from V and 6 bases from J, and the germline ends sit 19 bases apart. Spanning cysteine to phenylalanine, the CDR3 consists of 17 amino acids. Just CDR3 DNA is preserved here, 51 bases in frame from base 1.